Presented here are 13 T cell receptor beta chains from one specimen sequenced in a study of cytomegalovirus exposure and HLA in healthy donors. Repertoires were generated with immunoSEQ multiplex PCR, while TCRdb's copy carries only in-frame clones and drops some. This sample has 110,000 to 150,000 clones, with 94% found just once. The source material was PBMCs. These receptors were obtained from a man younger than 35 in good health and CMV-seropositive.

This sequence joins TRBV10-3 and TRBJ2-3; 9 nucleotides match TRBD2. V lost 6 bases and J lost 1; bases outside the gene matches: 2. Germline V gene sequence: CDR1 ENHRY, CDR2 SYGVKD. The CDR3 sequence is 14 residues long. The CDR3 region has the DNA TGTGCCATCAGCCGGACTAGCGGCACAGATACGCAGTATTTT. Its protein is CAISRTSGTDTQYF.

The V call is TRBV5-8, the J call TRBJ1-4; D is unresolved. The V gene lost 0 bases and the J gene lost 8 bases, with 14 bases spanning the gap. The CDR3 length is 15 residues. Germline V CDR1 and CDR2: SGHTS, YDEGEE. The DNA for the CDR3 is TGTGCCAGCAGCTTGGGGCCGAGACTCGGGGAAAAACTGTTTTTT. Translation: CASSLGPRLGEKLFF. Together with reference TRBV5-8 and TRBJ1-4, the CDR3 gives the full variable domain: EAGVTQSPTHLIKTRGQQATLRCSPISGHTSVYWYQQALGLGLQFLLWYDEGEERNRGNFPPRFSGRQFPNYSSELNVNALELEDSALYLCASSLGPRLGEKLFFGSGTQLSVL.

V gene TRBV6-1 combines with J gene TRBJ2-7; 11 bases are shared with TRBD1. This CDR3 comprises 16 residues. Germline V gives CDR1 MNHNS, CDR2 SASEGT. V dropped 0 bases and J dropped 3; count of bases not matched to a gene: 4. CDR3 DNA: TGTGCCAGCAGTGAAGCGTGGGGACAGGGGGGCTACGAGCAGTACTTC. This encodes CASSEAWGQGGYEQYF.

The rearrangement uses TRBV4-2 and TRBJ2-3; 9 bases are shared with TRBD2. From germline, CDR1 is LGHNA and CDR2 YNFKEQ. V lost 4 bases to trimming and J lost 1 base; unmatched junction nucleotides: 9. The CDR3 length is 17 residues. CDR3 sequence reads: CASSPGTSISGTDTQYF. In DNA, the CDR3 is TGTGCCAGCAGCCCGGGGACTAGCATATCGGGCACAGATACGCAGTATTTT.

This rearrangement joins TRBV10-3 to TRBJ2-1, with 13 bases aligning to TRBD2. This CDR3 has 15 amino acids. J gave up 6 bases and V 6 bases, and 5 bases lay outside the gene matches. The germline gives CDR1 ENHRY, CDR2 SYGVKD. As DNA, the CDR3 is TGTGCCATCAGCCTCGGACTAGCGGGAGTCAATGAGCAGTTCTTC. It codes for CAISLGLAGVNEQFF.

As to this clone: One end of the junction does not line up with germline, which may come from a read error. The rearrangement uses TRBV7-7 and TRBJ2-2, with 11 bases matching TRBD2. This CDR3 has 18 residues. Germline V CDR1 and CDR2: SSHAT, FNYEAQ (reference sequence). The CDR3 DNA reads as TGTGCTAGCAGCTTAGCACTAGCGGGAGTGGGGAACACCGGGGAGCTGTTTTTT. This gives the protein CASSLALAGVGNTGELFF.

This clone was counted once. The chain combines TRBV6-1 with TRBJ2-1; 10 nucleotides match TRBD1. CDR3 length equals 14 residues. Germline V gene data show CDR1 as MNHNS and CDR2 as SASEGT. V was clipped by 6 bases and J by 7 bases; unmatched bases: 6. The CDR3 coding sequence is TGTGCCAGCAGACCGGGACAGGGGCTAAATGAGCAGTTCTTC. The encoded protein is CASRPGQGLNEQFF.

Only a few counts were recorded for this clone. The genes are TRBV11-3 and TRBJ1-1; TRBD1 is a possible D gene (5 bases). Trimming removed 0 bases from V and 6 bases from J, with 17 bases in between. Germline CDR1 SGHNT, CDR2 YENEEA. There are 16 residues in the CDR3. The CDR3 DNA is TGTGCCAGCAGCTTAGACGGCCGGGAGGGGCAAGCTGAAGCTTTCTTT. Its translation is CASSLDGREGQAEAFF.

The V call is TRBV19, the J call TRBJ2-7; 10 positions match TRBD2. The CDR3 loop spans 15 amino acids. The germline V gene encodes CDR1 LNHDA and CDR2 SQIVND (reference sequence). V lost 2 bases, J lost 6 bases, and 7 bases stayed unmatched. The CDR3 coding sequence is TGTGCCAGTAGTATATCCAGCGGGAGGGCCGGCGAGCAGTACTTC. This translates into CASSISSGRAGEQYF.

J is TRBJ1-6 and V is TRBV10-3; the match to TRBD1 covers 7 bases. CDR3 length equals 15 residues. The ends lost 4 bases at V and 8 bases at J; junction bases unmatched: 8. Germline lookup yields CDR1 ENHRY and CDR2 SYGVKD. The CDR3 loop is CAISARNQGDSPLHF. The DNA for the CDR3 is TGTGCCATCAGTGCGAGGAACCAGGGGGATTCACCCCTCCACTTT.

The genes are TRBV18 and TRBJ2-1, with unresolved D. Germline V gives CDR1 KGHSH, CDR2 LQKENI. CDR3 length: 16 residues. V was shortened by 1 base and J by 3 bases, with 13 bases between the two germline ends. CDR3: CASSPRKAGDYNEQFF. The DNA for the CDR3 is TGTGCCAGCTCACCACGAAAAGCAGGTGACTACAATGAGCAGTTCTTC.

The chain is built from TRBV29-1 and TRBJ1-2; a weak D match, TRBD1 (5 bases). CDR1 is SQVTM and CDR2 is ANQGSEA in the germline V gene. The CDR3 runs to 11 residues. CDR3 DNA: TGCAGTATCAGGGAGGGCTATGGCTACACCTTC. Translating it yields CSIREGYGYTF.

The chain couples TRBV29-1 to TRBJ2-3, with D unresolved. V was cut by 5 bases and J by 0 bases, with 12 bases left in between. This CDR3 comprises 14 residues. Germline V gene data show CDR1 as SQVTM and CDR2 as ANQGSEA. The CDR3 DNA follows: TGCAGCGTTTATGCCCGACATAGCACAGATACGCAGTATTTT. Its translation is CSVYARHSTDTQYF.